A single sample is the source of the 21 T cell receptor beta chains below, sequenced in a study of T cells in Graves' hyperthyroidism and ophthalmopathy (dated by TCRdb to about 2019). Preparation of the library involved multiplex PCR. Sequenced using an Illumina HiSeq 2000. Amplification of TCR beta CDR3 regions was carried out from RNA transcripts. A first-round RT-PCR of the TCR CDR3 used the HTBI primer set with the Qiagen OneStep RT-PCR kit. TCRdb trimmed the raw reads at Q25, called clones with MiXCR and kept productive beta chains. Records with the same CDR3 protein are collapsed into one entry carrying the most frequent genes and DNA. The sample contains about 640,000 distinct CDR3 sequences, more than 12% of them found a single time. Together, the top ten hold approximately 13% of the sample. The sequencing sample was made of blood. The receptors come from a woman aged 45-60 years with Graves' ophthalmopathy.

The V call is TRBV28, the J call TRBJ1-1; TRBD1 matches 9 bases. This CDR3 contains 16 residues. Germline CDR1 and CDR2: MDHEN and SYDVKM. V was pared by 3 bases and J by 0 bases, with 5 bases of the junction left unmatched. The CDR3 spells CASSLRTGAMNTEAFF. The CDR3 coding sequence is TGTGCCAGCAGTTTGCGGACAGGGGCCATGAACACTGAAGCTTTCTTT.

This clonotype was picked up many times. This chain joins TRBV28 and TRBJ2-3; tentative D call: TRBD1 (5 bases). This CDR3 has 16 residues. The V and J ends lost 5 bases and 10 bases respectively, with 25 bases between them. The germline V gene encodes CDR1 MDHEN and CDR2 SYDVKM. The CDR3 nucleotides are TGTGCCAGCAGTCGCCATGGGGCGGATACCCCCCTCCCGCAGTATTTT. Its protein product is CASSRHGADTPLPQYF.

This clonotype was observed at least ten times. The chain uses TRBV28 and TRBJ2-1; D might be TRBD1 or TRBD2, each matching 5 bases. Trimming removed 4 bases from V and 6 bases from J, with 16 bases in between. Germline values: CDR1 MDHEN, CDR2 SYDVKM. This CDR3 contains 15 residues. In DNA form, the CDR3 reads TGTGCCAGCAGTTCTGGCCTCGGGGCGGGCAATGAGCAGTTCTTC. Translated, it gives CASSSGLGAGNEQFF.

This clonotype was observed many times. The gene calls are TRBV11-2 and TRBJ1-6; D call uncertain. The CDR3 is 17 residues long. Trimming left V 2 bases short and J 7 bases short, with 18 bases between. Germline CDR1 is SGHAT and CDR2 is FQNNGV. CDR3 sequence (DNA): TGTGCCAGCAGCTTATGGCTAGGGCTGAATACGAATTCACCCCTCCACTTT. The encoded protein is CASSLWLGLNTNSPLHF.

This clonotype was counted ten times or more. V usage is TRBV2 and J usage is TRBJ2-7; a possible D gene is TRBD1 (6 bases). Germline V gives CDR1 SNHLY, CDR2 FYNNEI. V lost 3 bases to trimming and J lost 4 bases, with 10 bases between them. This CDR3 is 13 amino acids long. CDR3 in DNA: TGTGCCAGCAGTGATAACAGGGTTTACGAGCAGTACTTC. Amino acids: CASSDNRVYEQYF.

This clonotype was found a few times. The chain joins TRBV30 to TRBJ2-2; TRBD1 aligns across 8 bases. V dropped 5 bases and J dropped 6; count of bases not matched to a gene: 2. Germline V gives CDR1 GTSNPN, CDR2 SVGIG (reference sequence). The CDR3 extends over 12 amino acids. The CDR3 nucleotides are TGTGCCTGGGGACAGGGCGCCGGGGAGCTGTTTTTT. Translation gives CAWGQGAGELFF.

The gene calls are TRBV20-1 and TRBJ2-7, with 14 bases fitting TRBD2. Germline V gives CDR1 DFQATT, CDR2 SNEGSKA (reference sequence). The CDR3 runs to 18 residues. The CDR3 loop is CSLFGAGTSGSQTYEQYF. CDR3 nucleotide sequence: TGCAGCCTCTTCGGGGCCGGGACTAGCGGGAGCCAAACCTACGAGCAGTACTTC.

This clonotype was seen a handful of times. This sequence joins TRBV5-1 and TRBJ2-6; tentatively, D is TRBD1 (6 bases). V was shortened by 0 bases and J by 4 bases, with 11 bases between the two germline ends. Germline CDR1 and CDR2: SGHRS and YFSETQ. The CDR3 consists of 16 residues. The CDR3 DNA is TGCGCCAGCAGCTTGGATGACACAGGGGGGGCCAACGTCCTGACTTTC. It translates to CASSLDDTGGANVLTF.

This clonotype was seen many times. The rearrangement joins TRBV5-4 to TRBJ2-1; D tentatively reads TRBD1 or TRBD2 (5 bases each). The germline V gene has CDR1 SGHNT and CDR2 YYREEE (reference sequence). V was pared by 4 bases and J by 7 bases, with 12 bases between. The CDR3 covers 13 residues. CDR3 sequence reads: CASSPSRQNEQFF. The CDR3 bases are TGTGCCAGCAGCCCTAGCAGACAGAATGAGCAGTTCTTC.

The chain has TRBV18 and TRBJ2-3; no clear D gene. The CDR3 is made up of 13 amino acids. V was shortened by 0 bases and J by 2 bases, with 3 bases between the two germline ends. Germline assignment: CDR1 KGHSH and CDR2 LQKENI. The CDR3 nucleotides read TGTGCCAGCTCACCACCCCTCACAGATACGCAGTATTTT. This translates into CASSPPLTDTQYF. Full variable domain (remainder filled in from reference TRBV18 and TRBJ2-3): NAGVMQNPRHLVRRRGQEARLRCSPMKGHSHVYWYRQLPEEGLKFMVYLQKENIIDESGMPKERFSAEFPKEGPSILRIQQVVRGDSAAYFCASSPPLTDTQYFGPGTRLTVL.

This clonotype was detected many times. The chain is built from TRBV4-2 and TRBJ1-1; weak D call: TRBD1 (5 bases). The CDR3 has 16 amino acids. The germline CDR1 and CDR2 sequences are LGHNA and YNFKEQ. Trimming took 0 bases from V and 1 from J, leaving 12 bases between them. The CDR3 coding sequence is TGTGCCAGCAGCCAAGATCACGGGGCTAGGAACACTGAAGCTTTCTTT. This encodes CASSQDHGARNTEAFF.

This clonotype appeared many times. The chain carries TRBV20-1 and TRBJ1-1, with D unclear. Trimming removed 5 bases at V and 1 base at J, with 8 bases between. CDR3 length: 12 residues. Germline CDR1 reads DFQATT; CDR2 reads SNEGSKA (reference sequence). This chain's CDR3 is CSAQKPNTEAFF. CDR3 nucleotides: TGCAGTGCTCAGAAACCGAACACTGAAGCTTTCTTT.

This clonotype came up many times. This rearrangement joins TRBV29-1 to TRBJ2-7, with unresolved D. The V gene's germline CDR1 is SQVTM and CDR2 ANQGSEA. The CDR3 totals 13 residues. Trimming took 5 bases from V and 0 from J, leaving 11 bases between them. The DNA of the CDR3 is TGCAGCGTTACGTCGACTGTCTCCTACGAGCAGTACTTC. Translating gives CSVTSTVSYEQYF.

A few counts support this clonotype. The V gene is TRBV7-3, the J gene TRBJ2-2; 8 bases line up with TRBD2. The V gene's germline CDR1 is SGHTA and CDR2 FQGTGA. The CDR3 consists of 15 residues. V gave up 1 base and J gave up 6 bases; unmatched junction bases: 4. The CDR3 DNA is TGTGCCAGCAGCTTAAGCGGGAGGTGGGCCGGGGAGCTGTTTTTT. Translation: CASSLSGRWAGELFF.

The chain uses TRBV6-1 and TRBJ1-1; the D gene is possibly TRBD1 (5 bases). The CDR3 is made up of 12 amino acids. CDR1 is MNHNS, CDR2 SASEGT, per germline. The V end lost 5 bases, the J end lost 8 bases, and 12 bases lay between the germline ends. CDR3 in amino acids: CASSPRGGEAFF. CDR3 DNA: TGTGCCAGCAGTCCCCGGGGCGGGGAAGCTTTCTTT.

The table lists this clonotype with many counts. Here the CDR3 reads CSVAGWSSYNEQFF. The CDR3, as DNA: TGCAGCGTTGCGGGGTGGTCCTCCTACAATGAGCAGTTCTTC. J is TRBJ2-1 and V is TRBV29-1, with D possibly TRBD2 on 5 matching bases. Germline V gene lookup returns CDR1 SQVTM and CDR2 ANQGSEA. V was trimmed by 4 bases and J by 0 bases, leaving 10 bases between them. The CDR3 contains 14 residues.

This clonotype was found a few times. The rearrangement uses TRBV3-1 and TRBJ2-5; 9 bases are a match to TRBD1. The J segment lost 6 bases and the V segment lost 3 bases, leaving 17 bases of the junction unmatched. The CDR3 contains 18 residues. Germline V gene data show CDR1 as LGHDT and CDR2 as YNNKEL (reference sequence). The CDR3 DNA sequence: TGTGCCAGCAGCCAGTACTCAAACCTGTACAGGGGGCGACAGACCCAGTACTTC. Translated: CASSQYSNLYRGRQTQYF.

The rearrangement joins TRBV6-1 to TRBJ2-1; 7 nucleotides agree with TRBD1. J gave up 6 bases and V 7 bases, and 9 bases lay outside the gene matches. Germline V gene data show CDR1 as MNHNS and CDR2 as SASEGT. The CDR3 contains 14 residues. The DNA for the CDR3 is TGTGCCAGCAAAGTGGGGACAGTGGGCAATGAGCAGTTCTTC. It yields the protein CASKVGTVGNEQFF.

Ten or more counts support this clonotype. This chain links TRBV7-6 with TRBJ2-7, with 7 nucleotides matching TRBD2. V was clipped by 5 bases and J by 4 bases; unmatched bases: 14. The length of the CDR3 is 16 residues. Germline assignment: CDR1 SGHVS and CDR2 FNYEAQ. The CDR3 sequence: CASSVSGPYVLYEQYF. In nucleotides, the CDR3 is TGTGCCAGCAGCGTTAGCGGGCCCTACGTTCTTTACGAGCAGTACTTC.

In its sample, this clonotype was seen a few times. This sequence joins TRBV18 and TRBJ2-7; possible D gene TRBD2, 5 bases. V was clipped by 3 bases and J by 6 bases, with 15 bases between them. The length of the CDR3 is 14 residues. The germline CDR1 and CDR2 sequences are KGHSH and LQKENI. The CDR3 DNA is TGTGCCAGCTCACCCTCTACGAGGGCCTCCGAGCAGTACTTC. It translates to CASSPSTRASEQYF.

This clonotype was seen many times. The chain is built from TRBV28 and TRBJ1-2; 7 positions agree with TRBD1. V dropped 7 bases and J dropped 0; count of bases not matched to a gene: 2. Germline loops: CDR1 MDHEN, CDR2 SYDVKM. The CDR3 spans 13 residues. Written as DNA, the CDR3 is TGTGCCAGCACAGGGGGTGCTAACTATGGCTACACCTTC. Encoded protein: CASTGGANYGYTF.